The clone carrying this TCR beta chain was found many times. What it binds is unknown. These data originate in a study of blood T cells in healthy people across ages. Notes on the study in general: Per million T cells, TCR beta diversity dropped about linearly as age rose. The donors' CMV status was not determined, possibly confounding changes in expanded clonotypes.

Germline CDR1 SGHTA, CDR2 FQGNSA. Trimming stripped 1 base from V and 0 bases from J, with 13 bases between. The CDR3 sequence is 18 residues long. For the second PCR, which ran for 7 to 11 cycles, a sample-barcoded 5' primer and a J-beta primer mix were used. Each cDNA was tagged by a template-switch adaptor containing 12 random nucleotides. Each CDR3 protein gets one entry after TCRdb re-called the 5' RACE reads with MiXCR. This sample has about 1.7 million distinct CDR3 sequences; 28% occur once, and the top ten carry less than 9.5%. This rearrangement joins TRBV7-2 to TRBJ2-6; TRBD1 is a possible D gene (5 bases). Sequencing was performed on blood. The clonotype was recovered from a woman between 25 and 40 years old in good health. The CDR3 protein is CASSLVWTSNSGANVLTF. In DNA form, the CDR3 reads TGTGCCAGCAGCTTAGTTTGGACATCCAACTCTGGGGCCAACGTCCTGACTTTC.